The TCR beta chain under discussion was sequenced for a study of T cell responses to AZD1222 COVID-19 vaccine. Repertoires were generated with immunoSEQ multiplex PCR, while TCRdb's copy carries only in-frame clones and drops some. The data hold more than 95,000 clones, with around 90% observed a single time. CDR1 is SGHRS and CDR2 is YFSETQ in the germline V gene. CDR3 size: 16 residues. V was clipped by 4 bases and J by 5 bases, with 21 bases between them. Study-wide results and limits: Nearly half of spike-specific TCRs reportedly target unmutated variant regions.

This clone was recorded once. The target antigen is unknown. The V and J genes are TRBV5-1 and TRBJ2-5; perhaps TRBD2 as D (6 bases). Material: peripheral blood, obtained on day 0 of AZD1222 vaccination. This sequence was found in an adult in good health. The CDR3 reads CASSHIPGEVIETQYF. The DNA for the CDR3 is TGCGCCAGCAGCCACATCCCCGGGGAGGTGATCGAGACCCAGTACTTC.